The next 26 T cell receptor beta chains were all read from a single sample in a study of OX40 agonist ivuxolimab in advanced cancers. Assay: immunoSEQ multiplex PCR; the TCRdb copy retains only in-frame clones and omits some. The data hold roughly 30,000 clones, with approximately 91% observed a single time. Sequenced material: CD4+ or CD8+ T cells sorted from blood, taken in a trial of the OX40 agonist ivuxolimab. Every receptor here comes from an adult with an advanced solid tumor such as melanoma, head and neck, liver or kidney cancer.

The J gene is TRBJ2-3, the V gene TRBV6-1; 9 nucleotides line up with TRBD2. The CDR3 has 15 residues. After removal of 2 bases from V and 1 base from J, the junction contained 1 base not matched to a gene. Germline V gives CDR1 MNHNS, CDR2 SASEGT. CDR3 residues: CASSEIAGGTDTQYF. The CDR3 nucleotides are TGTGCCAGCAGTGAAATAGCGGGGGGCACAGATACGCAGTATTTT.

The gene calls are TRBV5-6 and TRBJ1-1; perhaps TRBD1 as D (5 bases). V lost 4 bases, J lost 8 bases, and 9 bases lay in between. This CDR3 comprises 11 residues. CDR1 is SGHDT and CDR2 is YYEEEE in the germline V gene. The DNA for the CDR3 is TGTGCCAGCAGCCGTAGACAGGAAGCTTTCTTT. This encodes CASSRRQEAFF.

The chain employs TRBV30 and TRBJ2-5; the match to TRBD1 covers 9 bases. Germline V gene data show CDR1 as GTSNPN and CDR2 as SVGIG (reference sequence). The CDR3 runs 14 residues. V shed 3 bases and J 6 bases; nucleotides not matched to a gene: 8. The CDR3 spells CAWRPGQGSKTQYF. DNA for the CDR3: TGTGCCTGGAGGCCGGGACAGGGTTCAAAGACCCAGTACTTC. Together with reference TRBV30 and TRBJ2-5, the CDR3 gives the full variable domain: SQTIHQWPATLVQPVGSPLSLECTVEGTSNPNLYWYRQAAGRGLQLLFYSVGIGQISSEVPQNLSASRPQDRQFILSSKKLLLSDSGFYLCAWRPGQGSKTQYFGPGTRLLVL.

This chain uses TRBV4-2 with TRBJ2-1, with TRBD2 identical over 10 bases. The CDR3 has 16 residues. In germline, CDR1 is LGHNA, CDR2 YNFKEQ. V trimming: 4 bases; J trimming: 7 bases; junction bases outside the gene matches: 10. As DNA, the CDR3 is TGTGCCAGCAGCCGCCGTCTAGCGGGAGATATGAATGAGCAGTTCTTC. Its protein is CASSRRLAGDMNEQFF.

The V call is TRBV10-3, the J call TRBJ1-5, with D perhaps matching TRBD1 (5 bases). CDR3 length: 15 amino acids. The germline V gene encodes CDR1 ENHRY and CDR2 SYGVKD. Trimming took 0 bases from V and 4 from J, leaving 10 bases between them. The CDR3 DNA reads TGTGCCATCAGTGAGTCGGGGCTAGGGAATCAGCCCCAGCATTTT. Translating it yields CAISESGLGNQPQHF.

Turning to this clone: The junction differs from germline at one of its ends, possibly a read error. This sequence joins TRBV4-1 and TRBJ2-7; the D gene could be TRBD1 or TRBD2 (5 bases each). The V gene's germline CDR1 is MGHRA and CDR2 YSYEKL. The CDR3 runs 14 residues. CDR3 in amino acids: CASGQPRGTYEQYF. The CDR3 DNA follows: TGCGCCAGCGGCCAGCCACGGGGCACCTACGAGCAGTACTTC.

This chain links TRBV7-2 with TRBJ2-5; the D call may be TRBD1 or TRBD2 (6 bases each). This CDR3 is 13 amino acids long. The ends were cut back, 3 bases at V and 7 bases at J, with 12 bases in the middle. Per the germline V gene, CDR1 is SGHTA and CDR2 is FQGNSA. The chain's CDR3 is CASSLGGPVTQYF. The DNA for the CDR3 is TGTGCCAGCAGCTTGGGGGGCCCCGTGACCCAGTACTTC.

This chain links TRBV6-4 with TRBJ1-5; D ambiguous. In germline, CDR1 is MRHNA, CDR2 SNTAGT. Trimming shortened V by 2 bases and J by 9 bases, and 14 bases separated the two germline ends. The CDR3 is made up of 14 amino acids. For the CDR3, the DNA is TGTGCCAGCAGTGACCCCCACCGGGAGTTGCCCCAGCATTTT. Translation: CASSDPHRELPQHF.

The chain has TRBV5-5 and TRBJ1-1; no clear D gene. V lost 1 base to trimming and J lost 4 bases, with 5 bases between them. Germline V gene sequence: CDR1 SGHKS, CDR2 YYEKEE (reference sequence). CDR3 length equals 12 residues. The CDR3 DNA is TGTGCCAGCAGCTTGTCGGTCACTGAAGCTTTCTTT. Protein product: CASSLSVTEAFF.

The genes are TRBV19 and TRBJ2-7; D possibly corresponds to TRBD2 (7 bases). The V end was cut by 3 bases, the J end by 6 bases, with 12 bases between. Looked up from germline, CDR1 is LNHDA and CDR2 is SQIVND (reference sequence). The CDR3 is made up of 13 amino acids. The CDR3 region is CASSIGGGREQYF. For the CDR3, the DNA is TGTGCCAGTAGTATTGGGGGGGGCCGCGAGCAGTACTTC.

This rearrangement joins TRBV5-1 to TRBJ1-2, with D possibly TRBD1 on 5 matching bases. The CDR3 is 15 residues long. Trimming took off 5 bases at V and 3 bases at J, with 17 bases between the two ends. CDR1 and CDR2 from the germline V gene are SGHRS and YFSETQ. CDR3 DNA sequence: TGCGCCAGCAGGGCCCGGGACGGACCCGACTATGGCTACACCTTC. Translation gives CASRARDGPDYGYTF.

The chain uses TRBV7-6 and TRBJ2-7; D unclear. CDR1 SGHVS and CDR2 FNYEAQ come from the germline V gene. Trimming shortened V by 4 bases and J by 4 bases, and 17 bases separated the two germline ends. The CDR3 contains 15 residues. CDR3 bases: TGTGCCAGCAGCTCAGAGGCCTCGCCGTCTTACGAGCAGTACTTC. Encoded protein: CASSSEASPSYEQYF.

V is TRBV6-5 and J is TRBJ1-2; possibly TRBD1 for D (6 bases). The CDR3 runs to 12 residues. CDR1 and CDR2 (germline): MNHEY, SVGAGI. Trimming removed 2 bases from V and 9 bases from J, with 10 bases in between. The CDR3 region has the DNA TGTGCCAGCAGTTACACAGGGACTAGCTACACCTTC. This translates into CASSYTGTSYTF.

V and J are TRBV7-9 and TRBJ1-2; 7 nucleotides align to TRBD1. Germline assignment: CDR1 SEHNR and CDR2 FQNEAQ (reference sequence). V gave up 2 bases and J gave up 2 bases; unmatched junction bases: 8. CDR3 size: 16 residues. Here the CDR3 DNA reads TGTGCCAGCAGCTTACCAACCGGGACAGCGAACTATGGCTACACCTTC. Amino acid sequence: CASSLPTGTANYGYTF.

The V call is TRBV4-3, the J call TRBJ2-1; 12 bases align to TRBD2. Germline trimming cut 1 base from V and 1 base from J; bases unmatched to any gene: 8. The CDR3 has 19 amino acids. Germline V gene data show CDR1 as LGHNA and CDR2 as YSLEER. The CDR3 nucleotides are TGCGCCAGCAGCCAAGTGAGGCTAGCGGGAGGGCCGTCCTACAATGAGCAGTTCTTC. Protein product: CASSQVRLAGGPSYNEQFF.

This rearrangement joins TRBV9 to TRBJ2-1; 9 bases map to TRBD2. With V trimmed by 0 bases and J by 6 bases, 7 bases remained unmatched. This CDR3 spans 16 amino acids. The germline CDR1 and CDR2 sequences are SGDLS and YYNGEE. The CDR3 loop reads CASSVGLAGISNEQFF. DNA for the CDR3: TGTGCCAGCAGCGTAGGCCTAGCGGGGATTAGCAATGAGCAGTTCTTC.

The rearrangement uses TRBV9 and TRBJ2-7; D assignment may be TRBD1 or TRBD2 (5 bases each). The ends were cut back, 1 base at V and 3 bases at J, with 11 bases in the middle. The V gene's germline CDR1 is SGDLS and CDR2 YYNGEE. The CDR3 is 14 amino acids. The CDR3 spells CASSVFRDLYEQYF. The CDR3 DNA is TGTGCCAGCAGCGTATTTCGGGACCTCTACGAGCAGTACTTC.

This clone was detected a few times. This rearrangement joins TRBV12-5 to TRBJ2-5, with TRBD2 identical over 8 bases. J was trimmed by 1 base and V by 3 bases; bases with no gene match: 13. The CDR3 runs to 18 residues. The germline CDR1 and CDR2 sequences are LGHNT and FRNRAP. CDR3 in DNA: TGTGCTAGTGGTTTTCGTGACCTAGCGGGCAATCTCCAAGAGACCCAGTACTTC. Its translation: CASGFRDLAGNLQETQYF.

This clone was counted only a few times. The chain combines TRBV5-1 with TRBJ1-1; TRBD1 might be the D (5 bases). The CDR3 runs 12 residues. The germline V gene encodes CDR1 SGHRS and CDR2 YFSETQ. V gave up 2 bases and J gave up 5 bases, with 7 bases separating them. Here the CDR3 reads CASSFGGTEAFF. The CDR3 coding sequence is TGCGCCAGCAGCTTTGGGGGGACTGAAGCTTTCTTT.

The chain has TRBV19 and TRBJ2-5; the match to TRBD2 covers 12 bases. The germline V gene encodes CDR1 LNHDA and CDR2 SQIVND (reference sequence). CDR3 length: 16 amino acids. V was pared by 4 bases and J by 5 bases, with 8 bases of the junction left unmatched. This CDR3 reads CASSTPWTSGDETQYF. The CDR3 DNA sequence: TGTGCCAGTAGTACACCCTGGACTAGCGGGGATGAGACCCAGTACTTC.

V and J are TRBV5-6 and TRBJ1-1, with D unclear. Trimming took off 2 bases at V and 5 bases at J, with 10 bases between the two ends. Germline loops: CDR1 SGHDT, CDR2 YYEEEE. The CDR3 runs 13 residues. CDR3 bases: TGTGCCAGCAGCTTCCTGTCGCGGACTGAAGCTTTCTTT. The encoded protein is CASSFLSRTEAFF.

The chain has TRBV13 and TRBJ2-5; D is ambiguous. The CDR3 has 12 residues. The V gene lost 4 bases and the J gene lost 4 bases, with 7 bases spanning the gap. The germline V gene has CDR1 PRHDT and CDR2 FYEKMQ (reference sequence). The DNA for the CDR3 is TGTGCCAGCAGCTCCCCGCCAGAGACCCAGTACTTC. Its protein product is CASSSPPETQYF.

This clone appeared a few times. The rearrangement links TRBV6-5 to TRBJ1-3, with a possible D match to TRBD1 (5 bases). The V gene's germline CDR1 is MNHEY and CDR2 SVGAGI. V lost 2 bases to trimming and J lost 3 bases, with 11 bases between them. This CDR3 has 15 residues. The CDR3 loop reads CASSYDSLIGNTIYF. The CDR3 DNA is TGTGCCAGCAGTTACGACAGTCTAATTGGAAACACCATATATTTT.

The chain has TRBV29-1 and TRBJ1-2; TRBD1 aligns across 7 bases. J lost 8 bases, V lost 2 bases, and 14 bases had no gene match. CDR3 length: 15 amino acids. CDR1 is SQVTM and CDR2 is ANQGSEA in the germline V gene. In nucleotides, the CDR3 is TGCAGCGTTGAAAATAGTGGCTGGACAGGTCCGGGCTACACCTTC. This encodes CSVENSGWTGPGYTF. Using reference TRBV29-1 and TRBJ1-2 for the parts outside the CDR3, the full variable domain is SAVISQKPSRDICQRGTSLTIQCQVDSQVTMMFWYRQQPGQSLTLIATANQGSEATYESGFVIDKFPISRPNLTFSTLTVSNMSPEDSSIYLCSVENSGWTGPGYTFGSGTRLTVV.

Only one count was recorded for this clone. The V and J genes are TRBV4-1 and TRBJ1-4; TRBD1 is a possible D gene (5 bases). Per germline, CDR1 MGHRA and CDR2 YSYEKL. The CDR3 has 14 residues. Deletions cut 3 bases from V and 8 bases from J, with 13 bases between. CDR3 residues: CASSQVGEGEKLFF. The CDR3 region has the DNA TGCGCCAGCAGCCAGGTGGGCGAGGGGGAAAAACTGTTTTTT.

The chain recombines TRBV6-5 with TRBJ1-3, with TRBD1 matching over 8 bases. The CDR3 contains 14 residues. CDR1 and CDR2 from the germline V gene are MNHEY and SVGAGI. After removal of 6 bases from V and 8 bases from J, the junction contained 9 bases not matched to a gene. The CDR3 bases are TGTGCCAGCAGCTATCGGACAGGGAGGGACACCATATATTTT. Translation gives CASSYRTGRDTIYF.